This TCR beta chain originates from a study of beta chain features in type 1 diabetes. This clone was counted a few times. As every portion of the isolated RNA was reverse transcribed, the sequencing read expressed TCRB transcripts. The data were produced by immunoSEQ multiplex PCR, yet TCRdb's version contains in-frame clones alone and is incomplete. This sample has about 180,000 clones, with about 12% found just once. The source of this sequence is a woman younger than 30 in good health. Input material: central memory CD4+ T cells from blood.

Here the CDR3 DNA reads TGTGCCAGCAGTGGGGGGACTAGCAATCAGCCCCAGCATTTT. Encoded protein: CASSGGTSNQPQHF. The V and J genes are TRBV27 and TRBJ1-5; D may be TRBD1 (5 bases). V lost 5 bases and J lost 0, with 8 bases in between. Per germline, CDR1 MNHEY and CDR2 SMNVEV (reference sequence). The CDR3 loop spans 14 amino acids.